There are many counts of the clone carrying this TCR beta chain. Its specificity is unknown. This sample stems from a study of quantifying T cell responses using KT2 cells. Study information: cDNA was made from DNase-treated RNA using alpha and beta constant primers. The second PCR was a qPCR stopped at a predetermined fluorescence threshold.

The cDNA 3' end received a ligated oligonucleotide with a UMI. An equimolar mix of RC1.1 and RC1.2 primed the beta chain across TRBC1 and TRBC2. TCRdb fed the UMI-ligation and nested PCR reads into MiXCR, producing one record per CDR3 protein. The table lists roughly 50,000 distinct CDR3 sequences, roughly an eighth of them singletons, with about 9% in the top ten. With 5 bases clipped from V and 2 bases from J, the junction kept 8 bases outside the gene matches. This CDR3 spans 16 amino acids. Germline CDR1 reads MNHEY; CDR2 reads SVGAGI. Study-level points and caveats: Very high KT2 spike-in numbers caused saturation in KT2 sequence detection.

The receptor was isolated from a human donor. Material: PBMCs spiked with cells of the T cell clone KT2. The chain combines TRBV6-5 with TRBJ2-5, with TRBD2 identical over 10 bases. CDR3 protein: CASSRSGLAAQETQYF. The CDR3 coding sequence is TGTGCCAGCAGTCGCTCCGGACTAGCGGCTCAAGAGACCCAGTACTTC.